This TCR beta chain was identified in a study of beta chain features in type 1 diabetes. Sorting based on CD45RO/CCR7/CD25/CD127/CD95/CD27 separated CD4+ naive, central memory, regulatory and stem cell-like memory cells. Expressed TCRB transcripts got sequenced, as all isolated RNA was reverse transcribed. Assay used: immunoSEQ multiplex PCR; TCRdb lists only in-frame clones, some missing. The top ten hold 0.04% of the sample, which has 630,000 or so clones, around 15% seen once. Comments on this clone: Antigen unknown.

Regarding the study as a whole: PCR might pick shorter templates more often, in the same way for patients and controls. Compared with healthy donors, patients appeared to share more similar naive, central memory and regulatory TCRB repertoires. For cells with high TCR expression, cDNA sequencing could yield over-representation. Across all four CD4+ subsets, people with type 1 diabetes showed modestly shorter TCRB CDR3s.

The CDR3 consists of 13 residues. The V gene lost 3 bases and the J gene lost 7 bases, with 9 bases spanning the gap. The germline V gene has CDR1 LGHNT and CDR2 FRNRAP. This receptor was identified in a man aged 18 to 35 with type 1 diabetes. The chain has TRBV12-5 and TRBJ2-2; tentative D call: TRBD1 (5 bases). Sequenced input: naive CD4+ T cells from blood. The CDR3 loop reads CASGFQGGGELFF. In nucleotides, the CDR3 is TGTGCTAGTGGTTTTCAGGGCGGCGGGGAGCTGTTTTTT. Full variable domain (rest looked up from reference TRBV12-5 and TRBJ2-2): DARVTQTPRHKVTEMGQEVTMRCQPILGHNTVFWYRQTMMQGLELLAYFRNRAPLDDSGMPKDRFSAEMPDATLATLKIQPSEPRDSAVYFCASGFQGGGELFFGEGSRLTVL.